Following are 23 T cell receptor beta chains from one sample sequenced in a study of T cell changes during pregnancy in multiple sclerosis. Method: immunoSEQ multiplex PCR; TCRdb's copy keeps in-frame clones and lacks some. The profile shows some 60,000 clones, roughly 92% of them singletons. Sequencing was performed on peripheral blood, taken in the third trimester of pregnancy. All receptors come from a female donor in good health, enrolled as a control in a pregnancy study.

This sequence joins TRBV7-2 and TRBJ1-2; possibly TRBD1 for D (6 bases). The CDR3 runs to 12 residues. Trimming cost V 2 bases and J 13 bases, with 14 bases left between them. Germline CDR1 is SGHTA and CDR2 is FQGNSA. CDR3 in DNA: TGTGCCAGCAGCTTAAGGATCGGGACACCCACCTTC. Amino acid sequence: CASSLRIGTPTF.

V usage is TRBV9 and J usage is TRBJ2-1; tentatively, D is TRBD2 (5 bases). Germline V CDR1 and CDR2: SGDLS, YYNGEE. V was cut by 4 bases and J by 0 bases, with 14 bases left in between. The CDR3 loop spans 16 amino acids. The CDR3 region is CASSFLLTSSYNEQFF. CDR3 nucleotide sequence: TGTGCCAGCAGCTTCCTACTCACTAGCTCCTACAATGAGCAGTTCTTC.

This chain joins TRBV28 and TRBJ2-2; possible D gene TRBD2, 6 bases. The CDR3 has 19 residues. Trimming took 7 bases from V and 5 from J, leaving 29 bases between them. CDR1 MDHEN and CDR2 SYDVKM come from the germline V gene. The CDR3 nucleotides are TGTGCCAGCACCTTATTTCACCCCTACGGGACGGGGGTAACCGGGGAGCTGTTTTTT. As protein: CASTLFHPYGTGVTGELFF.

V is TRBV6-6 and J is TRBJ2-7, with 9 positions matching TRBD1. Germline V gives CDR1 MNHNY, CDR2 SVGAGI (reference sequence). This CDR3 is 15 amino acids long. With 7 bases clipped from V and 3 bases from J, the junction kept 10 bases outside the gene matches. CDR3 in amino acids: CASIPWGQGFYEQYF. CDR3 nucleotides: TGTGCCAGCATCCCATGGGGACAGGGATTCTACGAGCAGTACTTC.

This sequence joins TRBV4-1 and TRBJ2-3; 14 nucleotides agree with TRBD2. With V trimmed by 2 bases and J by 4 bases, 2 bases remained unmatched. Germline values: CDR1 MGHRA, CDR2 YSYEKL. The CDR3 covers 16 residues. Here the CDR3 reads CASSQRLAGGPDTQYF. In DNA form, the CDR3 reads TGCGCCAGCAGCCAACGACTAGCGGGGGGGCCAGATACGCAGTATTTT.

The rearrangement uses TRBV4-3 and TRBJ2-1; 10 bases align to TRBD2. The germline V gene encodes CDR1 LGHNA and CDR2 YSLEER. The CDR3 consists of 15 residues. Trimming removed 5 bases from V and 7 bases from J; junction bases left unmatched: 8. The CDR3 spells CASSYGSGRANEQFF. CDR3 nucleotide sequence: TGCGCCAGCAGCTATGGAAGCGGGAGGGCGAATGAGCAGTTCTTC.

This chain links TRBV18 with TRBJ1-1, with D possibly matching TRBD1 (6 bases). The CDR3 runs to 14 residues. The V end was cut by 5 bases, the J end by 1 base, with 11 bases between. Germline V gene lookup returns CDR1 KGHSH and CDR2 LQKENI. The CDR3: CASSTNRANTEAFF. Here the CDR3 DNA reads TGTGCCAGCTCAACAAACAGGGCGAACACTGAAGCTTTCTTT.

The chain recombines TRBV4-2 with TRBJ2-7; 11 bases fit TRBD1. Germline-derived CDR1 and CDR2 are LGHNA and YNFKEQ. Unmatched junction bases numbered 8, after V lost 1 base and J lost 6 bases. There are 16 residues in the CDR3. For the CDR3, the DNA is TGTGCCAGCAGCCAAGGAAGACCGGGACAGGGGGTCGAGCAGTACTTC. It is translated as CASSQGRPGQGVEQYF.

V and J are TRBV5-6 and TRBJ2-7; 10 nucleotides line up with TRBD1. The germline gives CDR1 SGHDT, CDR2 YYEEEE. After removal of 2 bases from V and 3 bases from J, the junction contained 5 bases not matched to a gene. The CDR3 length is 15 residues. CDR3 loop: CASSFMGQGFYEQYF. As DNA, the CDR3 is TGTGCCAGCAGCTTCATGGGACAGGGGTTCTACGAGCAGTACTTC. Complete variable domain (other parts from reference TRBV5-6 and TRBJ2-7): DAGVTQSPTHLIKTRGQQVTLRCSPKSGHDTVSWYQQALGQGPQFIFQYYEEEERQRGNFPDRFSGHQFPNYSSELNVNALLLGDSALYLCASSFMGQGFYEQYFGPGTRLTVT.

This clone occurred a few times. J is TRBJ1-2 and V is TRBV20-1; no definite D call. V was shortened by 5 bases and J by 4 bases, with 8 bases between the two germline ends. Germline CDR1 and CDR2: DFQATT and SNEGSKA (reference sequence). The CDR3 is 11 residues long. The DNA of the CDR3 is TGCAGTGCTTTGGGCAGCTATGGCTACACCTTC. Residues: CSALGSYGYTF.

This clone was counted only a few times. The rearrangement joins TRBV6-5 to TRBJ2-7; 8 bases line up with TRBD2. The trim removed 8 bases at V and 3 bases at J, leaving 9 bases unmatched. Looked up from germline, CDR1 is MNHEY and CDR2 is SVGAGI. CDR3 length: 14 residues. As DNA, the CDR3 is TGTGCCAGCCGTATATCCGGGACTAGCTACGAGCAGTACTTC. This encodes CASRISGTSYEQYF.

The V and J genes are TRBV18 and TRBJ2-3; 8 bases are shared with TRBD1. This CDR3 has 15 residues. V lost 3 bases to trimming and J lost 2 bases; unmatched junction nucleotides: 4. In germline, CDR1 is KGHSH, CDR2 LQKENI. CDR3 nucleotides: TGTGCCAGCTCACCGAACAGGGGGTCCACAGATACGCAGTATTTT. It specifies CASSPNRGSTDTQYF. Together with reference TRBV18 and TRBJ2-3, the CDR3 gives the full variable domain: NAGVMQNPRHLVRRRGQEARLRCSPMKGHSHVYWYRQLPEEGLKFMVYLQKENIIDESGMPKERFSAEFPKEGPSILRIQQVVRGDSAAYFCASSPNRGSTDTQYFGPGTRLTVL.

Details on this clone: At the DNA level, this CDR3 is encoded by other sequences in the same sample as well. The V call is TRBV5-1, the J call TRBJ2-5; the match to TRBD1 covers 7 bases. The germline CDR1 and CDR2 sequences are SGHRS and YFSETQ. The V segment lost 5 bases and the J segment 4 bases; nucleotides outside the gene matches: 5. The CDR3 is made up of 13 amino acids. The DNA for the CDR3 is TGCGCCAGCAGTCCGACAGGGTCAGAGACCCAGTACTTC. Protein product: CASSPTGSETQYF. Variable domain in full (rest from reference TRBV5-1 and TRBJ2-5): KAGVTQTPRYLIKTRGQQVTLSCSPISGHRSVSWYQQTPGQGLQFLFEYFSETQRNKGNFPGRFSGRQFSNSRSEMNVSTLELGDSALYLCASSPTGSETQYFGPGTRLLVL.

J is TRBJ1-1 and V is TRBV5-4; D uncertain. This CDR3 is built from 12 residues. The V gene's germline CDR1 is SGHNT and CDR2 YYREEE (reference sequence). The V end was cut by 2 bases, the J end by 5 bases, with 7 bases between. Here the CDR3 DNA reads TGTGCCAGCAGCTTTTTATCTACTGAAGCTTTCTTT. Its translation is CASSFLSTEAFF.

The genes are TRBV30 and TRBJ1-6, with TRBD1 matching 9 bases. V gave up 5 bases and J gave up 7 bases; unmatched junction bases: 9. The CDR3 runs 15 residues. The germline V gene has CDR1 GTSNPN and CDR2 SVGIG (reference sequence). The CDR3 DNA follows: TGTGCCTGGGTTTACAGGGGGCGCGGAAATTCACCCCTCCACTTT. Protein: CAWVYRGRGNSPLHF.

The genes are TRBV19 and TRBJ1-3; unclear D gene. Trimming took 7 bases from V and 0 from J, leaving 13 bases between them. The germline gives CDR1 LNHDA, CDR2 SQIVND (reference sequence). This CDR3 region has 15 residues. The CDR3 DNA is TGTGCCAGTACCCCATACAGTATCTCTGGAAACACCATATATTTT. This encodes CASTPYSISGNTIYF.

This chain links TRBV10-3 with TRBJ1-2; weak D call: TRBD1 (5 bases). This CDR3 region has 12 residues. Between the trimmed V and J ends, which lost 5 bases and 8 bases, there was a span of 12 bases. Germline CDR1 is ENHRY and CDR2 is SYGVKD. The CDR3 loop reads CAISFRDEGYTF. The CDR3 region has the DNA TGTGCCATCAGTTTCAGGGATGAGGGCTACACCTTC.

A single count supports this clone. The chain combines TRBV6-4 with TRBJ1-5; D is undetermined. The CDR3 is 10 residues long. Deletions cut 10 bases from V and 5 bases from J, with 6 bases between. Germline CDR1 is MRHNA and CDR2 is SNTAGT. CDR3 sequence reads: CAILYQPQHF. The DNA of the CDR3 is TGTGCCATCTTGTATCAGCCCCAGCATTTT.

The chain combines TRBV19 with TRBJ2-1; D call uncertain. This CDR3 spans 13 amino acids. Trimming cost V 7 bases and J 0 bases, with 7 bases left between them. Germline CDR1 LNHDA, CDR2 SQIVND (reference sequence). The CDR3 loop reads CASTPTSYNEQFF. The CDR3 DNA reads TGTGCCAGTACCCCTACCTCCTACAATGAGCAGTTCTTC.

With respect to this clone: Other DNA sequences in this specimen translate into the identical CDR3. This chain's CDR3 is CASSEAGRQETQYF. As DNA, the CDR3 is TGCGCCAGCAGTGAGGCGGGTCGGCAAGAGACCCAGTACTTC. The genes are TRBV10-2 and TRBJ2-5, with TRBD2 as a possible D gene (5 bases). Germline CDR1 WSHSY, CDR2 SAAADI. The V end was cut by 2 bases, the J end by 2 bases, with 9 bases between. The CDR3 has 14 residues.

The rearrangement joins TRBV7-2 to TRBJ1-4; D may be TRBD1 (5 bases). V lost 5 bases and J 5 bases, leaving 18 bases between the germline ends. The CDR3 loop spans 16 amino acids. Germline assignment: CDR1 SGHTA and CDR2 FQGNSA. The CDR3 DNA reads TGTGCCAGCAGCCCTACCCGTGGGGCTTTAAATGAAAAACTGTTTTTT. It is translated as CASSPTRGALNEKLFF.

The CDR3 spells CASSGGPNKEETQYF. The DNA for the CDR3 is TGTGCCAGCAGCGGAGGACCGAACAAAGAAGAGACCCAGTACTTC. The chain joins TRBV2 to TRBJ2-5, with D maybe TRBD2 (5 bases). V lost 6 bases to trimming and J lost 3 bases, with 17 bases between them. The germline V gene has CDR1 SNHLY and CDR2 FYNNEI. This CDR3 region has 15 residues.

This clone was seen more than once but under ten times. This sequence joins TRBV12-2 and TRBJ2-1; the table's TRBD2 call for D was not verified on the DNA. TRBV12-2 is termed a pseudogene. The CDR3 contains 16 residues. The CDR3 coding sequence is TGTGCAAGTCGCCCTGGACAGCGGGAGAGTGGCAATGAGCAGTTCTTC. It is translated as CASRPGQRESGNEQFF.